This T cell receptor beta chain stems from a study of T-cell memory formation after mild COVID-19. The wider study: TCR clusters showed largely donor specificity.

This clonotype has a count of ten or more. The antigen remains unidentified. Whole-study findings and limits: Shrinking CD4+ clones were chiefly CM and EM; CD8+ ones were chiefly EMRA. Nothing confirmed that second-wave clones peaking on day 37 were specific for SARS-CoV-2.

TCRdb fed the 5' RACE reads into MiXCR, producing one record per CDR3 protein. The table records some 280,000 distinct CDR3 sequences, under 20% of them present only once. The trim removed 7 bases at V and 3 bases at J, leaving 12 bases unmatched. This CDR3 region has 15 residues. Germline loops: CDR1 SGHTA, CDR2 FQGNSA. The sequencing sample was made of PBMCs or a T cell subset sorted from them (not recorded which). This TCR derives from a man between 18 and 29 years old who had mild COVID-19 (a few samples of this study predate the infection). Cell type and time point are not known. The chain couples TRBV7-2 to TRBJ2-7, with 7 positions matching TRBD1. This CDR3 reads CASTLSGTESYEQYF. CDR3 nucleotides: TGTGCCAGCACCCTATCCGGGACAGAAAGCTACGAGCAGTACTTC.